A single T cell receptor (beta chain) is shown here with its context. This specimen belongs to a study of CD8+ T cells in alopecia areata. Across the study: In an open-label trial, patients got 5 to 10 mg tofacitinib twice daily.

Between the trimmed V and J ends, which lost 1 base and 0 bases, there was a span of 6 bases. CDR3 length: 15 amino acids. CDR1 MGHRA and CDR2 YSYEKL come from the germline V gene. Treatment denoted: oral pan-JAK inhibitor, 5-10 mg twice daily. cDNA reverse transcribed from extracted RNA served as the sequencing template. The protocol was immunoSEQ multiplex PCR, while the TCRdb copy is restricted to in-frame clones and leaves out a portion. The sample holds hundreds of thousands of clones, 45% to 70% seen once. The starting material was CD4+ T cells sorted from blood, obtained around week 54, from a patient treated with tofacitinib. The V gene is TRBV4-1, the J gene TRBJ2-2, with TRBD1 as a possible D gene (6 bases). This receptor was identified in a human donor with alopecia areata. CDR3 protein: CASSQGQANTGELFF. In DNA, the CDR3 is TGCGCCAGCAGCCAAGGACAGGCGAACACCGGGGAGCTGTTTTTT.